Described below is a single TCR beta chain sequence and its context. This clonotype has at least ten counts. The target of this receptor is not known. Per-base qualities were not stored, and no clone one base away is much larger. Synthesis of TCR cDNA relied on 5'RACE template switching, a step that introduced a universal primer site along with unique molecular identifiers. cDNA synthesis was primed from both the TCR alpha and TCR beta constant segments. Libraries were amplified in two PCR steps, with sample barcodes and sequencing adapters added in the second step. Sequencing of libraries was done on Illumina HiSeq 2500 (2x100 bp) or NovaSeq (2x150 bp). The published analysis was carried out like this. MIGEC handled demultiplexing of reads and collapsing into UMI consensus sequences, while MiXCR performed V(D)J alignment. Using edgeR on replicate PBMC samples, clonotypes were called vaccine-responding if FDR was below 0.01 and the log2 fold change was above 5 up to day 15. Each bulk clonotype received a CD4 or CD8 identity based on whether the sequenced CD4 or CD8 repertoire contained that clonotype at higher abundance. TCRdb trimmed the raw reads at Q25, called clones with MiXCR and kept productive beta chains. Every CDR3 protein is listed once, alongside the most common genes and DNA of its rows. The V and J calls shown here were made by TCRdb, not taken from the authors' results. The sample has about 120,000 distinct CDR3 sequences on record, 7.2% of them singletons. The top ten constitute approximately 2.7% of the sample.

Sample treatment or condition, as interpreted from the label and publication: live attenuated yellow fever vaccine strain. A standard Ficoll-Paque protocol was used to isolate PBMCs from peripheral blood. CD4 and CD8 T-cell fractions were isolated with Dynabeads CD4 and CD8 positive selection kits. TriZol was used to extract RNA from bulk PBMCs, CD4 and CD8 fractions, and dextramer-positive and dextramer-negative fractions. This sample is part of a study of T cells after yellow fever vaccination (dated by TCRdb to between 2019 and 2020). About the study as a whole: The SMART-Seq v4 Ultra Low Input RNA kit was used to prepare libraries from fractions with low cell numbers. Two healthy male donors, one aged 18 to 29 and one aged 30 to 39 years, were included in the cohort. To follow T-cell clones before and after both primary and booster YFV17D yellow fever vaccination, bulk TCR alpha and beta repertoires underwent longitudinal sequencing. Blood was drawn at multiple timepoints before and after primary and secondary immunization, with bulk PBMC replicates and cell subsets isolated.

Results the study describes overall, beyond this receptor: Most clones expanded after primary vaccination (around 96% of CD4 and around 89% of CD8) were re-detected after the booster, suggesting that broad memory maintenance occurred. Compared with the primary T-cell response, the secondary T-cell response was weaker but faster, peaking on day 5 rather than day 15. Because abundant contaminating clonotypes from the bulk population could be contained in FACS-sorted repertoires, computational filtering was required. Because the study included only a couple of donors, the extent to which the findings can be generalized is limited. A small fraction of clonotypes appeared in both the CD4 and CD8 compartments, likely as a result of convergent recombination.

V is cut by 0 bases and J by 2 bases, and the space between the germline ends is 11 bases. The CDR1 and CDR2 encoded by the germline V gene are MNHEY and SVGEGT. The CDR3 covers 16 residues, taking in both the cysteine and the phenylalanine. The sequence is cut down to CDR3 DNA, 48 bases in frame from base 1. Sequencing was performed on CD4+ T cells sorted from PBMCs, taken around 45 days after the first yellow fever vaccination. The sequence was obtained from a man aged 18 to 30 who received the YFV17D yellow fever vaccine. The chain uses TRBV6-2 or TRBV6-3 and TRBJ2-4; the D gene is not confidently resolved. In nucleotide form, the sequence is TGTGCCAGCAGTTACTCGAAATGGCTAACCAAAAACATTCAGTACTTC. This codes for CASSYSKWLTKNIQYF.